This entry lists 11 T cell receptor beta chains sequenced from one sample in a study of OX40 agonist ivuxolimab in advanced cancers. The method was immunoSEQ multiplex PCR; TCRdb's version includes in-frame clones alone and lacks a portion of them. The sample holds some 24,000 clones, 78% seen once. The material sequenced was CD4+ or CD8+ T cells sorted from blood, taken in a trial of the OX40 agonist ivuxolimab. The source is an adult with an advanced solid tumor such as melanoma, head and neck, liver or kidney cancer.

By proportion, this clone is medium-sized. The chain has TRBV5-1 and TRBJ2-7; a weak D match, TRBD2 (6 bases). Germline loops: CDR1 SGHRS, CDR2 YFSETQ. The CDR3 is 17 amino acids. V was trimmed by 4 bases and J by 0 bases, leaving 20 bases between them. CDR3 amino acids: CASSMGWGEEGSYEQYF. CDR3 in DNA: TGCGCCAGCAGCATGGGGTGGGGGGAAGAGGGCTCCTACGAGCAGTACTTC.

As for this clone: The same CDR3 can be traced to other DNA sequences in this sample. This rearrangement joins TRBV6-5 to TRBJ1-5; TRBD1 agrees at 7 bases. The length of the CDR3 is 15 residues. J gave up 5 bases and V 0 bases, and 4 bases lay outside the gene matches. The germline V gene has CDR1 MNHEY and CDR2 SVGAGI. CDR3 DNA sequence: TGTGCCAGCAGTTACTCGATCAGGGGGGATCAGCCCCAGCATTTT. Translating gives CASSYSIRGDQPQHF.

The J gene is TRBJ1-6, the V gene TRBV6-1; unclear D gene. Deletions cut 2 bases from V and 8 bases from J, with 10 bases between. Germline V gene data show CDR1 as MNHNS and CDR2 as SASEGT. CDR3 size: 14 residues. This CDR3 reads CASSEIPGDSPLHF. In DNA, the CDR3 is TGTGCCAGCAGTGAAATTCCGGGTGATTCACCCCTCCACTTT.

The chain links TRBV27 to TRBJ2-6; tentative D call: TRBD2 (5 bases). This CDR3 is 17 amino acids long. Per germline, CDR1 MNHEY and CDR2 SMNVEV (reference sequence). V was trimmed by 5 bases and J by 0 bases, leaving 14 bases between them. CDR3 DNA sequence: TGTGCCAGCAGTCCCGGACTTACCAACTCTGGGGCCAACGTCCTGACTTTC. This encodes CASSPGLTNSGANVLTF.

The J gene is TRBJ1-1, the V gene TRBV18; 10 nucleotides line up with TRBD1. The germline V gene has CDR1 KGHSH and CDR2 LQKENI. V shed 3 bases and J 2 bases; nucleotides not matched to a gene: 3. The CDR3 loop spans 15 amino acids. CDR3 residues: CASSPWDRGNTEAFF. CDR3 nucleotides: TGTGCCAGCTCACCTTGGGACAGGGGTAACACTGAAGCTTTCTTT.

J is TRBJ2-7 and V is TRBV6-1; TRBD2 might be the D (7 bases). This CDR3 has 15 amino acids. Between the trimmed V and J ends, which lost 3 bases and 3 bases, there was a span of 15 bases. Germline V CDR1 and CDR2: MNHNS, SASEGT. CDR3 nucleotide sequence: TGTGCCAGCAGTGATGGGGGGGGGCCATTCTACGAGCAGTACTTC. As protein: CASSDGGGPFYEQYF.

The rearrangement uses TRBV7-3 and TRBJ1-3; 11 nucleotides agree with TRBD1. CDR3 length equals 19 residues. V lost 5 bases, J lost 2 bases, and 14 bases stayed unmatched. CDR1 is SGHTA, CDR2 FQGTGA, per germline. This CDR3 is CASSPGWDRGSEAGNTIYF. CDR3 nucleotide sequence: TGTGCCAGCAGCCCCGGATGGGACAGGGGGTCGGAGGCTGGAAACACCATATATTTT. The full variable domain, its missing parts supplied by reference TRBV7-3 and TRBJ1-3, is GAGVSQTPSNKVTEKGKYVELRCDPISGHTALYWYRQSLGQGPEFLIYFQGTGAADDSGLPNDRFFAVRPEGSVSTLKIQRTERGDSAVYLCASSPGWDRGSEAGNTIYFGEGSWLTVV.

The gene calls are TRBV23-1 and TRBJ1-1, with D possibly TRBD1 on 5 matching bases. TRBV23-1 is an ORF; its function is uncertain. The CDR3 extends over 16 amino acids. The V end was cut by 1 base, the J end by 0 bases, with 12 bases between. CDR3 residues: CASSQWGPNMNTEAFF. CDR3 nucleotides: TGCGCCAGCAGTCAATGGGGCCCGAACATGAACACTGAAGCTTTCTTT.

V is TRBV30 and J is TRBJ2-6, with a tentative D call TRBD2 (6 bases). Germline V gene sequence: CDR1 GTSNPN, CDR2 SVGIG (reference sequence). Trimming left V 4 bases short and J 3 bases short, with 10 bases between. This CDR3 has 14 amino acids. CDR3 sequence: CAWTGVGGANVLTF. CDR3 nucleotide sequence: TGTGCCTGGACGGGGGTTGGTGGGGCCAACGTCCTGACTTTC.

The CDR3 coding sequence is TGTGCCAGCAGCTTAGACCTCGTGAACTCACCCCTCCACTTT. Its protein is CASSLDLVNSPLHF. V usage is TRBV11-2 and J usage is TRBJ1-6; no definite D call. The CDR3 is 14 amino acids. The V and J ends lost 0 bases and 10 bases respectively, with 10 bases between them. Germline V CDR1 and CDR2: SGHAT, FQNNGV. The variable domain in full, completed from reference TRBV11-2 and TRBJ1-6, reads EAGVAQSPRYKIIEKRQSVAFWCNPISGHATLYWYQQILGQGPKLLIQFQNNGVVDDSQLPKDRFSAERLKGVDSTLKIQPAKLEDSAVYLCASSLDLVNSPLHFGNGTRLTVT.

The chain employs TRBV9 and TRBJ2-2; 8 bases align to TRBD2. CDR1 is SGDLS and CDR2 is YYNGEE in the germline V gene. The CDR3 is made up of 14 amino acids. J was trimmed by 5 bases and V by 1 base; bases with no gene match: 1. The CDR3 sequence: CASSVSGGTGELFF. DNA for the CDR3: TGTGCCAGCAGCGTAAGCGGGGGAACCGGGGAGCTGTTTTTT.